Detailed here is one T cell receptor beta chain. Its antigen remains unidentified. The DNA is omitted, as the CDR3 cannot be located on it reliably, and the CDR3 follows TCRdb's listing. Spanning cysteine to phenylalanine, the CDR3 consists of 15 amino acids. This specimen comes from a study of breast tumors, draining lymph nodes, adjacent tissues (TCRdb year 2016). At the level of the whole study: In breast cancer patients, the study compared the TCR beta repertoires of tumor, adjacent nontumor tissue and axillary lymph nodes. The study was designed to assess the relationships and possible T-cell exchange between tumor, surrounding tissue and draining lymph node repertoires in human breast cancer.

Sequencing was performed on an Illumina HiSeq 2000. TCR beta chain libraries were generated through multiplex PCR amplification. The amplified TCR beta chain products were analyzed by high-throughput sequencing. The public reads were reprocessed in TCRdb via fastp at Q25 and MiXCR, keeping in-frame beta chains. Rows are unified per CDR3 protein, each entry keeping the most common DNA and genes. This sample has 150,000 to 200,000 distinct CDR3 sequences in its table, and approximately 33% of those were observed once. 3.5% to 4.5% of the sample is taken by the ten largest. Overall study results and their limits: Tumor T-cell repertoires showed less diversity than lymph node repertoires and more diversity than nontumor tissue repertoires, and tumor T-cell repertoires showed preferential V and J gene usage. The similarity between tumor and nontumor tissue repertoires was significantly greater in luminal-like breast cancer than in basal-like breast cancer. The conclusion that tumor T cells originate in lymph nodes was presented as consistent with a hypothesis rather than as directly demonstrated. The data were considered consistent with the idea that most tumor T cells come from the lymph node and then expand in tumor tissue.

Lymph node samples were obtained from the axillary draining lymph nodes of breast cancer patients. The sample was axillary lymph node tissue. Here the chain combines TRBV12-3 or TRBV12-4 and TRBJ1-2; TRBD1, the D gene given by the table, was not confirmed from the DNA. The TCR was taken from a female donor with breast cancer. Some clones in this sample may be carry-over from other donors' samples. Here the CDR3 is given as CTSSLDRGPAYGCTF.